One sample yielded the 6 T cell receptor beta chains listed below, sequenced in a study of blood T cell repertoires in COVID-19. The assay was immunoSEQ multiplex PCR, and TCRdb's table has in-frame clones only and misses some. The sample lists hundreds of thousands of clones; 85% were seen once. Material for sequencing was peripheral blood. The receptor set was obtained from a man aged 45-65 years with active or convalescent COVID-19.

The chain joins TRBV6-2 or TRBV6-3 to TRBJ1-5; no clear D. The CDR3 is 14 residues long. Between the trimmed V and J ends, which lost 4 bases and 4 bases, there was a span of 11 bases. Per the germline V gene, CDR1 is MNHEY and CDR2 is SVGEGT. The DNA of the CDR3 is TGTGCCAGCAGTTTAGGCGGGTTGAATCAGCCCCAGCATTTT. Translating gives CASSLGGLNQPQHF.

The chain couples TRBV7-8 to TRBJ1-2; TRBD1 might be the D (5 bases). Trimming took 5 bases from V and 8 from J, leaving 15 bases between them. There are 13 residues in the CDR3. Germline CDR1 is SGHVS and CDR2 is FQNEAQ. The CDR3 DNA sequence: TGTGCCAGCAGCCTCAGCAGGGAGGGAGGCTACACCTTC. Its protein product is CASSLSREGGYTF.

Of note for this clone: The sample has other DNA sequences that encode this CDR3 too. V is TRBV12-3 or TRBV12-4 and J is TRBJ1-6; D not resolved. V lost 1 base and J 9 bases, leaving 4 bases between the germline ends. This CDR3 has 12 amino acids. CDR3 DNA sequence: TGTGCCAGCAGTTTAGGCGGTTCACCCCTCCACTTT. Its translation: CASSLGGSPLHF.

The chain recombines TRBV2 with TRBJ1-2; D gene uncertain. There are 14 residues in the CDR3. V lost 6 bases, J lost 7 bases, and 18 bases lay in between. Germline V gene data show CDR1 as SNHLY and CDR2 as FYNNEI. Written as DNA, the CDR3 is TGTGCCAGCAGCGCTATTAAGGAGGGAGCTGGCTACACCTTC. Amino acid sequence: CASSAIKEGAGYTF.

This clone has only one observation. The chain is built from TRBV28 and TRBJ2-7, with 7 bases identical to TRBD1. The V gene end was trimmed by 4 bases and the J gene end by 2 bases; junction bases not matched to a gene: 5. CDR1 is MDHEN, CDR2 SYDVKM, per germline. The CDR3 is 14 amino acids. In DNA, the CDR3 is TGTGCCAGCAGTTCCCGGACAGGAACCTACGAGCAGTACTTC. Translation: CASSSRTGTYEQYF.

The genes are TRBV19 and TRBJ2-1; D perhaps matches TRBD1 (6 bases). With 4 bases removed from V and 3 bases from J, the gap between germline ends came to 22 bases. The germline V gene encodes CDR1 LNHDA and CDR2 SQIVND (reference sequence). This CDR3 has 18 residues. The CDR3 is CASSRGLTLRGDYNEQFF. In nucleotides, the CDR3 is TGTGCCAGTAGTAGGGGGCTAACCCTGCGAGGCGACTACAATGAGCAGTTCTTC. Full variable domain (rest looked up from reference TRBV19 and TRBJ2-1): DGGITQSPKYLFRKEGQNVTLSCEQNLNHDAMYWYRQDPGQGLRLIYYSQIVNDFQKGDIAEGYSVSREKKESFPLTVTSAQKNPTAFYLCASSRGLTLRGDYNEQFFGPGTRLTVL.